A selection of T cell receptor beta chains follows, all from one sample in a study of metastatic and nonmetastatic thyroid tumors. TCRdb re-called the PCR reads through MiXCR. Of around 8,400 clones listed, about 45% were seen once; the top ten hold roughly 30%. What was sequenced was tumor tissue. Every receptor here comes from a male donor with papillary thyroid cancer or a benign thyroid nodule (not recorded which). Some clones in this sample may be carry-over from other donors' samples. Each CDR3 is given with its conserved first and last residue. The D gene is left open where the match is weak. Not all rows give a size; the values are once, few, many and, for expanded clones, a class.

j_call d_call v_call clone_size cdr3_aa cdr3_nt
TRBJ2-7 TRBD1 TRBV7-3 . CASIPSGQGSYEQYF TGTGCCAGCATCCCCTCTGGACAGGGGTCCTACGAGCAGTACTTC
TRBJ2-7 TRBD2 TRBV20-1 . CSARPASGRVGYEQYF TGCAGTGCTAGACCGGCTAGCGGGAGGGTAGGCTACGAGCAGTACTTC
TRBJ2-1 . TRBV11-2 . CASSRREKIEQFF TGTGCCAGCAGCCGTAGGGAAAAGATTGAGCAGTTCTTC
TRBJ2-1 TRBD2 TRBV6-1 large CASRLAGSSYNEQFF TGTGCCAGCAGATTAGCGGGGAGCTCCTACAATGAGCAGTTCTTC
TRBJ2-1 TRBD2 TRBV18 . CASSPTLGTSGGHDEQFF TGTGCCAGCTCACCAACCCTGGGGACTAGCGGTGGTCATGATGAGCAGTTCTTC
TRBJ2-3 . TRBV2 . CASSDTRDMTDTQYF TGTGCCAGCAGCGATACACGGGATATGACAGATACGCAGTATTTT
TRBJ2-5 . TRBV28 . CATNARSSEETQYF TGTGCCACCAACGCCCGGTCTAGCGAAGAGACCCAGTACTTC
TRBJ1-3 . TRBV12-3/TRBV12-4 few CASSPNPTAGNTIYF TGTGCCAGCAGCCCAAACCCGACCGCTGGAAACACCATATATTTT
TRBJ1-2 TRBD1 TRBV5-1 . CASSLYWTGETSGYTF TGCGCCAGCAGCTTGTATTGGACAGGGGAGACTAGCGGCTACACCTTC
TRBJ1-2 TRBD1 TRBV20-1 . CSGPAGQDGYTF TGCAGTGGTCCGGCGGGACAGGATGGCTACACCTTC
TRBJ1-2 TRBD1 TRBV28 few CASSLRGTANYGYTF TGTGCCAGCAGTTTAAGGGGGACAGCTAACTATGGCTACACCTTC
TRBJ2-1 . TRBV5-1 . CASNEFAGGQNEQFF TGCGCCAGCAACGAGTTTGCGGGGGGACAGAATGAGCAGTTCTTC
TRBJ1-5 TRBD1 TRBV6-1 few CASSENRRQGNQPQHF TGTGCCAGCAGTGAAAATAGGAGACAGGGGAATCAGCCCCAGCATTTT
TRBJ1-1 . TRBV11-2 . CASSPGGGGEAFF TGTGCCAGCAGCCCGGGGGGCGGGGGCGAAGCTTTCTTT
TRBJ2-6 . TRBV18 . CASSPGVSGANVLTF TGTGCCAGCTCACCCGGGGTTTCTGGGGCCAACGTCCTGACTTTC
TRBJ1-6 . TRBV5-4 few CASSLYAGPSFNSPLHF TGTGCCAGCAGCTTGTACGCAGGGCCCTCGTTCAATTCACCCCTCCACTTT
TRBJ2-1 . TRBV20-1 . CSPRGLGRNEQFF TGCAGTCCTAGGGGTTTGGGAAGGAATGAGCAGTTCTTC
TRBJ1-2 . TRBV28 . CASTLKGSYGYTF TGTGCCAGCACCCTTAAGGGGAGCTATGGCTACACCTTC
TRBJ2-2 . TRBV4-3 large CASSQDRATGELFF TGCGCCAGCAGCCAAGATCGTGCGACCGGGGAGCTGTTTTTT
TRBJ2-7 . TRBV3-1 . CASSTDGYEQYF TGTGCCAGCAGCACAGACGGATACGAGCAGTACTTC
TRBJ2-7 TRBD2 TRBV6-1 few CASTGLAGADEQYF TGTGCCAGCACCGGACTAGCGGGAGCTGACGAGCAGTACTTC
TRBJ2-2 . TRBV20-1 . CSAREVNTGELFF TGCAGTGCTAGAGAGGTGAACACCGGGGAGCTGTTTTTT
TRBJ2-7 TRBD1 TRBV5-6 once CASSQTGGENEQYF TGTGCCAGCAGCCAAACAGGGGGCGAAAACGAGCAGTACTTC
TRBJ1-1 . TRBV9 . CASSVGVNLSTEAFF TGTGCCAGCAGCGTAGGGGTGAACTTGAGCACTGAAGCTTTCTTT
TRBJ1-5 TRBD1 TRBV5-1 . CASSRGTGNQPQHF TGCGCCAGCAGCCGGGGGACAGGTAATCAGCCCCAGCATTTT
TRBJ2-5 TRBD1 TRBV6-1 few CASSERGPRETQYF TGTGCCAGCAGTGAAAGGGGGCCAAGAGAGACCCAGTACTTC
TRBJ2-7 . TRBV28 . CAISTPRVGSYERYF TGTGCCATCAGTACCCCCAGGGTCGGCTCCTACGAGCGTTACTTC
TRBJ2-1 . TRBV20-1 once CSASTSVGANSYNEQFF TGCAGTGCCAGTACTAGCGTGGGGGCCAATTCATACAATGAGCAGTTCTTC
TRBJ2-7 . TRBV28 . CASSLLLGQEERYEQYF TGTGCCAGCAGTTTACTATTAGGGCAGGAAGAACGGTACGAGCAGTACTTC
TRBJ1-1 . TRBV6-1 . CASIPDGRRAFF TGTGCCAGCATCCCAGACGGACGGCGGGCTTTCTTT
TRBJ2-7 TRBD2 TRBV20-1 . CSAAGTSGRASWEQYF TGCAGTGCAGCCGGGACTAGCGGGAGAGCATCGTGGGAGCAGTACTTC
TRBJ2-7 TRBD2 TRBV3-1 . CASSQGLAVSYEQYF TGTGCCAGCAGCCAAGGGCTAGCGGTCTCCTACGAGCAGTACTTC
TRBJ2-7 . TRBV10-2 few CASSTGMGEQYF TGCGCCAGCAGTACAGGGATGGGAGAGCAGTACTTC
TRBJ2-7 . TRBV6-1 few CASSERVGLCSYEQYF TGTGCCAGCAGTGAACGGGTCGGGCTGTGTTCCTACGAGCAGTACTTC
TRBJ1-5 . TRBV12-3/TRBV12-4 . CASTGGNQPQHF TGTGCCAGCACCGGTGGCAATCAGCCCCAGCATTTT
TRBJ2-1 TRBD2 TRBV11-1 once CASRPTSGGSSYNEQFF TGTGCCAGCAGACCAACTAGCGGGGGGAGCTCCTACAATGAGCAGTTCTTC
TRBJ2-2 . TRBV3-1 medium-sized CASSQERLATNTGELFF TGTGCCAGCAGCCAAGAAAGGCTAGCCACGAACACCGGGGAGCTGTTTTTT
TRBJ1-2 . TRBV11-1 . CASSPSPDGYTF TGTGCCAGCAGCCCAAGTCCAGATGGCTACACCTTC
TRBJ2-7 TRBD2 TRBV2 . CASTRPVAGGPHEQYF TGTGCCAGCACCCGCCCTGTGGCGGGAGGGCCCCACGAGCAGTACTTC
TRBJ2-2 TRBD1 TRBV11-2 . CASSQPDRGGDRELFF TGTGCCAGCAGCCAACCCGACAGGGGAGGAGACAGGGAGCTGTTTTTT
TRBJ1-6 . TRBV6-1 few CASRSGYNSPLHF TGTGCCAGCAGATCAGGTTATAATTCACCCCTCCACTTT
TRBJ1-2 . TRBV6-1 few CASSESAHDSYGYTF TGTGCCAGCAGTGAATCCGCGCACGATTCCTATGGCTACACCTTC
TRBJ1-5 TRBD1 TRBV19 . CASSLTGTGFLTGGQPQHF TGTGCCAGTAGTCTGACCGGGACAGGTTTTCTTACGGGAGGTCAGCCCCAGCATTTT
TRBJ1-3 . TRBV19 . CASSIAGNSGNTIYF TGTGCCAGTAGTATAGCCGGGAACTCTGGAAACACCATATATTTT
TRBJ2-7 TRBD1 TRBV19 . CASSMRRQGSWSYEQYF TGTGCCAGTAGTATGAGGAGACAGGGGTCCTGGTCCTACGAGCAGTACTTC